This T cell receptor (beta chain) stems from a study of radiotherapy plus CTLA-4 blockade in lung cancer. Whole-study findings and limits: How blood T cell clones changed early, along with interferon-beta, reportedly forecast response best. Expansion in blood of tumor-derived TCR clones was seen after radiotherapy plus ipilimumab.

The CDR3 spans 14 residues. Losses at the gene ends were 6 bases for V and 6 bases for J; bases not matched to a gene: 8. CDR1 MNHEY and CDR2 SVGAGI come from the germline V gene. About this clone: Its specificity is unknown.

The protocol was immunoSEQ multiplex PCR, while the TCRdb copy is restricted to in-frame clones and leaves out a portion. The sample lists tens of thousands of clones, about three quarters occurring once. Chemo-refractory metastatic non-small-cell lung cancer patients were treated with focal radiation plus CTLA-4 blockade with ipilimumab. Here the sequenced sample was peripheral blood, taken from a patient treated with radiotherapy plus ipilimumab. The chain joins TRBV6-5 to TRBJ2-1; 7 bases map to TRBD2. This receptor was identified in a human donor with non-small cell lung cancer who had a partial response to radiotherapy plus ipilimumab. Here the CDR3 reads CASREPGGRNEQFF. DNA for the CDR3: TGTGCCAGCAGGGAACCGGGGGGACGCAATGAGCAGTTCTTC.